This T cell receptor (beta chain) comes out of a study of blood T cell repertoires in COVID-19. About the study: COVID-19 samples collected from the United States, Italy and Spain covered acute and convalescent phases. Sources were T cells, B-cell-depleted T cells, or PBMCs; the material itself was cDNA or gDNA.

The CDR3 consists of 17 residues. The ends lost 4 bases at V and 4 bases at J; junction bases unmatched: 10. Germline CDR1 is SGHRS and CDR2 is YFSETQ. Authors' processing steps: Amplification of reference gene primers was used by the study to estimate nucleated cell counts. The method was immunoSEQ multiplex PCR; TCRdb's version includes in-frame clones alone and lacks a portion of them. That table furnishes V, J and clone size, whereas the DNA furnished D and trimming. Of 150,000 to 200,000 clones detected, roughly 82% appear once; the ten largest clones hold 7.8%. Patients of the Seattle cohort, enrolled during active infection, were followed longitudinally.

This clonotype originated in a woman in her sixties or seventies with COVID-19, enrolled during active disease. The chain uses TRBV5-1 and TRBJ1-6; TRBD1 matches at 8 bases. The sequencing sample was made of peripheral blood. The CDR3 DNA sequence: TGCGCCAGCAGCCCGGGACCAGGGGGCGCTTATAATTCACCCCTCCACTTT. Encoded protein: CASSPGPGGAYNSPLHF.